One sample yielded the 2 T cell receptor beta chains listed below, sequenced in a study of blood T cell repertoires in COVID-19. Sequenced by immunoSEQ multiplex PCR; TCRdb stores in-frame clones only, minus some. The sample contains hundreds of thousands of clones, roughly 90% of which appear only once. Sequenced sample: peripheral blood. These receptors were obtained from a woman in her twenties or thirties with COVID-19, enrolled during active disease.

The CDR3 spells CASSYGTGDFEQYV. The CDR3 DNA sequence: TGTGCCAGCAGCTATGGGACAGGGGATTTCGAGCAGTACGTC. The chain combines TRBV11-2 with TRBJ2-7; 10 nucleotides agree with TRBD1. The CDR3 loop spans 14 amino acids. CDR1 SGHAT and CDR2 FQNNGV come from the germline V gene. Trimming took 4 bases from V and 6 from J; bases not matched to a gene: 6.

J is TRBJ2-7 and V is TRBV24-1; 12 bases line up with TRBD2. The length of the CDR3 is 21 residues. In germline, CDR1 is KGHDR, CDR2 SFDVKD. V was pared by 4 bases and J by 0 bases, with 18 bases of the junction left unmatched. This chain's CDR3 is CATSDRAPGTSGSPSSYEQYF. CDR3 sequence (DNA): TGTGCCACCAGTGACCGCGCTCCCGGGACTAGCGGGTCCCCGAGCTCCTACGAGCAGTACTTC.